One and the same sample provided the 17 T cell receptor beta chains below, sequenced in a study of blood T cell repertoires in COVID-19. TCRdb's copy holds only in-frame clones and misses some; the assay was immunoSEQ multiplex PCR. The sample yields around 97,000 clones, around nine tenths seen once. Specimen: peripheral blood. These receptors all come from a man between 45 and 60 years old in a cohort sampled during active COVID-19.

J is TRBJ2-5 and V is TRBV21-1; TRBD1 reflects the table's D call only, with no check against the DNA. TRBV21-1 is recorded as a pseudogene. The CDR3 is 16 residues long. The CDR3 DNA follows: TGTGCCAGCAGCAAAGGGGAACCAGGGGGCATCGCGACCCAGTACTTC. This codes for CASSKGEPGGIATQYF.

The chain recombines TRBV11-3 with TRBJ2-3; 9 nucleotides line up with TRBD2. This CDR3 region has 20 residues. With 5 bases clipped from V and 7 bases from J, the junction kept 25 bases outside the gene matches. The germline CDR1 and CDR2 sequences are SGHNT and YENEEA. CDR3 residues: CASSVPGGGAERGFANTQYF. The CDR3 region has the DNA TGTGCCAGCAGCGTACCTGGCGGGGGGGCCGAGAGGGGATTTGCTAATACGCAGTATTTT. The full variable domain, in which reference TRBV11-3 and TRBJ2-3 provide the parts outside the CDR3, is EAGVVQSPRYKIIEKKQPVAFWCNPISGHNTLYWYLQNLGQGPELLIRYENEEAVDDSQLPKDRFSAERLKGVDSTLKIQPAELGDSAVYLCASSVPGGGAERGFANTQYFGPGTRLTVL.

The chain combines TRBV15 with TRBJ2-3; D is possibly TRBD1 (5 bases). CDR1 is LNHNV and CDR2 is YYDKDF in the germline V gene (reference sequence). V gave up 5 bases and J gave up 5 bases, with 11 bases separating them. The CDR3 totals 13 residues. CDR3 sequence: CATSPQGGDTQYF. Written as DNA, the CDR3 is TGTGCCACCAGCCCCCAGGGCGGAGATACGCAGTATTTT.

The gene calls are TRBV23-1 and TRBJ2-7; 8 bases are shared with TRBD1. TRBV23-1 is identified as an open reading frame with a role that is uncertain. With V trimmed by 6 bases and J by 0 bases, 10 bases remained unmatched. CDR3 length equals 16 residues. CDR3 nucleotide sequence: TGCGCCAGCAGCCTACTGGGACAGGAGTACTCCTACGAGCAGTACTTC. This codes for CASSLLGQEYSYEQYF.

The genes are TRBV7-9 and TRBJ2-5, with 12 positions matching TRBD2. Germline V gene sequence: CDR1 SEHNR, CDR2 FQNEAQ (reference sequence). J lost 5 bases, V lost 3 bases, and 7 bases had no gene match. The CDR3 extends over 16 amino acids. As DNA, the CDR3 is TGTGCCAGCAGCTTCTCGACTAGCGGGGGCCAGGAGACCCAGTACTTC. Its protein product is CASSFSTSGGQETQYF.

The rearrangement links TRBV28 to TRBJ2-6; TRBD1 might be the D (5 bases). The CDR3 totals 16 residues. Trimming took off 5 bases at V and 0 bases at J, with 11 bases between the two ends. In germline, CDR1 is MDHEN, CDR2 SYDVKM. The CDR3 protein is CASSRQTSSGANVLTF. The DNA of the CDR3 is TGTGCCAGCAGTCGACAGACAAGCTCTGGGGCCAACGTCCTGACTTTC.

This sequence joins TRBV5-1 and TRBJ2-1; D may be TRBD1 (6 bases). This CDR3 is built from 15 residues. Germline V gene sequence: CDR1 SGHRS, CDR2 YFSETQ. V was shortened by 1 base and J by 7 bases, with 15 bases between the two germline ends. The CDR3 reads CASSLSQGRGNEQFF. CDR3 nucleotide sequence: TGCGCCAGCAGCTTGTCCCAGGGGCGCGGGAATGAGCAGTTCTTC.

The V gene is TRBV18, the J gene TRBJ1-1; tentatively, D is TRBD1 (6 bases). This CDR3 contains 15 residues. The V end was cut by 2 bases, the J end by 11 bases, with 21 bases between. The germline V gene has CDR1 KGHSH and CDR2 LQKENI. DNA of the CDR3: TGTGCCAGCTCACCAGTGGCAGGGGACGCTAGGGTGGCTTTCTTT. It translates to CASSPVAGDARVAFF.

The rearrangement uses TRBV6-5 and TRBJ1-6, with D uncertain. The CDR3 contains 13 residues. V lost 7 bases and J lost 7, with 11 bases in between. Germline values: CDR1 MNHEY, CDR2 SVGAGI. CDR3 bases: TGTGCCAGCAACCGGGAAACAAATTCACCCCTCCACTTT. It encodes CASNRETNSPLHF.

The chain carries TRBV15 and TRBJ2-1; 12 bases agree with TRBD2. CDR1 is LNHNV, CDR2 YYDKDF, per germline (reference sequence). The CDR3 sequence is 15 residues long. The trim removed 0 bases at V and 6 bases at J, leaving 0 bases unmatched. CDR3 loop: CATSRETSGSNEQFF. As DNA, the CDR3 is TGTGCCACCAGCAGAGAGACTAGCGGGAGCAATGAGCAGTTCTTC.

This clone was seen only once. The rearrangement links TRBV7-2 to TRBJ2-3; perhaps TRBD2 as D (5 bases). V lost 6 bases and J 0 bases, leaving 13 bases between the germline ends. Germline CDR1 SGHTA, CDR2 FQGNSA. The CDR3 covers 15 residues. The CDR3 bases are TGTGCCAGCAGTTTACGCGGGTCCAGCACAGATACGCAGTATTTT. Translating it yields CASSLRGSSTDTQYF.

This rearrangement joins TRBV7-2 to TRBJ2-7, with D perhaps matching TRBD1 (5 bases). Trimming left V 1 base short and J 5 bases short, with 12 bases between. Germline V gene data show CDR1 as SGHTA and CDR2 as FQGNSA. The CDR3 is 14 residues long. The CDR3 sequence is CASSLGPGPHEQYV. The CDR3 region has the DNA TGTGCCAGCAGCTTAGGTCCAGGGCCTCACGAGCAGTACGTC.

With regard to this clone: The same CDR3 also results from other DNA sequences found in this sample. CDR3 DNA: TGTGCCAGCAGTTACCCACGGGGCCAAGAGACCCAGTACTTC. This codes for CASSYPRGQETQYF. The V call is TRBV6-2 or TRBV6-3, the J call TRBJ2-5; maybe TRBD2 (5 bases). Trimming took off 2 bases at V and 1 base at J, with 8 bases between the two ends. The CDR3 contains 14 residues. Germline assignment: CDR1 MNHEY and CDR2 SVGEGT.

This rearrangement joins TRBV12-2 to TRBJ2-7; the table's D gene call, TRBD1, was not cross checked with the DNA. TRBV12-2 is a listed pseudogene. The CDR3 extends over 18 amino acids. In DNA, the CDR3 is TGTGCAAGTCGCTTAGCTCACCCCAAACAGGAAAGCTCCTACGAGCAGTACGTC. Its protein product is CASRLAHPKQESSYEQYV.

The chain has TRBV7-8 and TRBJ2-3; 7 bases align to TRBD2. The CDR3 is made up of 14 amino acids. The J segment lost 5 bases and the V segment lost 0 bases, leaving 2 bases of the junction unmatched. CDR1 is SGHVS, CDR2 FQNEAQ, per germline. CDR3 sequence: CASSLAGGLDTQYF. CDR3 DNA sequence: TGTGCCAGCAGCTTAGCGGGGGGGTTAGATACGCAGTATTTT.

DNA for the CDR3: TGTGCCAGCAGCATGGACAGGGGTAATGAAAAACTGTTTTTT. It translates to CASSMDRGNEKLFF. J is TRBJ1-4 and V is TRBV5-4; 9 nucleotides align to TRBD1. The CDR3 runs to 14 residues. CDR1 is SGHNT and CDR2 is YYREEE in the germline V gene (reference sequence). V gave up 4 bases and J gave up 4 bases; unmatched junction bases: 2.

The chain has TRBV23-1 and TRBJ2-2; 8 bases align to TRBD1. TRBV23-1 is annotated as an ORF whose role is uncertain. The ends lost 3 bases at V and 7 bases at J; junction bases unmatched: 10. The CDR3 runs 16 residues. The CDR3 loop is CASSQSAGGRNGELFF. The CDR3 coding sequence is TGCGCCAGCAGTCAGTCGGCAGGGGGCAGGAACGGGGAGCTGTTTTTT.